This TCR beta chain was observed in a study of shared clonotypes between healthy human individuals. TCRdb keeps only in-frame clones here, not all; method: immunoSEQ multiplex PCR. Of a few million clones in the sample, more than 90% were seen once. Germline loops: CDR1 GTSNPN, CDR2 SVGIG (reference sequence). The CDR3 has 13 residues. Note on this clone: A read error may produce the germline difference seen at one junction end. The sample contains more than one DNA sequence encoding this CDR3.

The sample was naive CD4+ T cells sorted from blood. Regarding subset: CD45RA+ positively selected. This chain joins TRBV30 and TRBJ1-1; tentatively, D is TRBD1 (5 bases). The clonotype originates from a man between 18 and 29 years old in good health. The CDR3 loop is CALLNEMDTEAFF. In DNA form, the CDR3 reads TGTGCCCTCCTGAACGAGATGGACACTGAAGCTTTCTTC.